This entry features one T cell receptor (beta chain) sequence. MiXCR was run by TCRdb on the RT-PCR reads, yielding one entry per CDR3 protein. The sample lists roughly 500,000 distinct CDR3 sequences; approximately 22% were seen once. This specimen comes from a study of response to subunit inactivated influenza vaccine. Germline lookup yields CDR1 ENHRY and CDR2 SYGVKD. J lost 0 bases, V lost 6 bases, and 6 bases had no gene match. The CDR3 has 17 residues. This sample also appeared in a second study, on T cells expressing NK-cell markers. Turning to that study: The authors generated TCR beta cDNA through 5'RACE template switching with UMIs. Alpha-beta TCR T cells were the sole sorting target in several experiments, owing to an anti-gamma-delta TCR antibody. In about 6 donors, dominant CD3+CD56+NKG2C+ clones formed about 1.0-8% of CD8+ cells.

The sequence derives from a man in his forties or fifties who received an inactivated influenza vaccine. The chain employs TRBV10-3 and TRBJ2-1; 12 bases are a match to TRBD2. This specimen consisted of CD4+ T cells sorted from PBMCs, obtained 11 to 12 days after vaccination. CDR3 coding DNA: TGTGCCATCAGGGGGACTAGCGGGTTGAGCTCCTACAATGAGCAGTTCTTC. This codes for CAIRGTSGLSSYNEQFF.